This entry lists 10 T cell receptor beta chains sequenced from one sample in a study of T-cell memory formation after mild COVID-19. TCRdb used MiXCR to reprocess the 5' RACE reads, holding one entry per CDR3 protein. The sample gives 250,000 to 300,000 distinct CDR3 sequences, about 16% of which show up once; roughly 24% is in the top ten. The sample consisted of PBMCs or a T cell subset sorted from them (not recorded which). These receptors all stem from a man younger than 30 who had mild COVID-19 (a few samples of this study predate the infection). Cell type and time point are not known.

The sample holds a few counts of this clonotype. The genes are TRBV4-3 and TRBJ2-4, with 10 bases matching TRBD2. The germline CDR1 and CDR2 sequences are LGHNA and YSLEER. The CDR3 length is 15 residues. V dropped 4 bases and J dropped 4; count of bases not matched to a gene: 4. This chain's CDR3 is CASSPFSGGKNIQYF. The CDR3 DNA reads TGCGCCAGCAGCCCCTTTAGCGGGGGGAAAAACATTCAGTACTTC.

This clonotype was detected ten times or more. Written as DNA, the CDR3 is TGTGCCAGCAGTTACCCCCAGGGTCGGGATGAGCAGTTCTTC. This codes for CASSYPQGRDEQFF. The V gene is TRBV6-6, the J gene TRBJ2-1; the D gene is possibly TRBD1 (5 bases). The CDR3 has 14 residues. The V end was cut by 2 bases, the J end by 8 bases, with 13 bases between. Germline CDR1 reads MNHNY; CDR2 reads SVGAGI (reference sequence).

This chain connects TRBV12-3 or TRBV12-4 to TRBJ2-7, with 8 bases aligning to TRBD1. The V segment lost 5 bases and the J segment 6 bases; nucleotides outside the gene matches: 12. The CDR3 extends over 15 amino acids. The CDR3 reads CASSPGTGGVSEQYF. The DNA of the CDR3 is TGTGCCAGCAGTCCTGGGACAGGTGGAGTTTCCGAGCAGTACTTC.

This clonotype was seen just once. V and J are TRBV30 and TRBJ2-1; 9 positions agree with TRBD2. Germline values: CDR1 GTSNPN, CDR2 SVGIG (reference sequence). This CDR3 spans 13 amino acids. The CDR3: CVEGLAGSNEQFF. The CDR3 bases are TGTGTGGAGGGGCTAGCGGGGAGCAATGAGCAGTTCTTC.

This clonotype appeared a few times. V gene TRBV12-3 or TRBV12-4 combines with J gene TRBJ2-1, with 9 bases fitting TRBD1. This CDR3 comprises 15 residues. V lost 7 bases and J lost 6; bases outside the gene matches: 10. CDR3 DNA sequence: TGTGCCAGCAACTTCCCGGGACAGGGAGTCAATGAGCAGTTCTTC. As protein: CASNFPGQGVNEQFF.

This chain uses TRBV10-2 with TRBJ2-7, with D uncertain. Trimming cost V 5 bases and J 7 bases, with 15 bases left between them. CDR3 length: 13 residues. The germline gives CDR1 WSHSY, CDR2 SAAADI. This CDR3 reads CASSPQSAIEQYF. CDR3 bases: TGCGCCAGCAGTCCACAGTCGGCGATTGAGCAGTACTTC.

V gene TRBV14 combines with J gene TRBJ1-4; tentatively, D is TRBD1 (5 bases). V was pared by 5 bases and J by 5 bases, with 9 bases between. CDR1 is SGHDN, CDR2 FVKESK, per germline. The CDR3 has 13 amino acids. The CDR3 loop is CASSGARNEKLFF. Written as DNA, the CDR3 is TGTGCCAGCAGCGGGGCCCGAAATGAAAAACTGTTTTTT.

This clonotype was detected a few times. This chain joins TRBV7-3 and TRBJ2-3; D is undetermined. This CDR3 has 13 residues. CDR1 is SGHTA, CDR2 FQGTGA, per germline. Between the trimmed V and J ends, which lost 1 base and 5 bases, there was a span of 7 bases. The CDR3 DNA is TGTGCCAGCAGCTTAAGTCCGGGAGATACGCAGTATTTT. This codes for CASSLSPGDTQYF.

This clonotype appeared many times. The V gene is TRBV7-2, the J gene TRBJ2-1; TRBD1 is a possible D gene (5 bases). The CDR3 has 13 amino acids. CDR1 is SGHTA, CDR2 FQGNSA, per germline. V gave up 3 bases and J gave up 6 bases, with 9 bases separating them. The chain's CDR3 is CASSLLQANEQFF. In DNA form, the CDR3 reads TGTGCCAGCAGCTTGTTACAGGCCAATGAGCAGTTCTTC.

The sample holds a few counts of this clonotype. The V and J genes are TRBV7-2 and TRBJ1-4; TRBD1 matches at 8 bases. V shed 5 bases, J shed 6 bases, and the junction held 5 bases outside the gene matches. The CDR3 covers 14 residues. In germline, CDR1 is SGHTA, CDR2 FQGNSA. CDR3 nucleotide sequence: TGTGCCAGCAGCGTGACAGGGGCCGATGAAAAACTGTTTTTT. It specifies CASSVTGADEKLFF.